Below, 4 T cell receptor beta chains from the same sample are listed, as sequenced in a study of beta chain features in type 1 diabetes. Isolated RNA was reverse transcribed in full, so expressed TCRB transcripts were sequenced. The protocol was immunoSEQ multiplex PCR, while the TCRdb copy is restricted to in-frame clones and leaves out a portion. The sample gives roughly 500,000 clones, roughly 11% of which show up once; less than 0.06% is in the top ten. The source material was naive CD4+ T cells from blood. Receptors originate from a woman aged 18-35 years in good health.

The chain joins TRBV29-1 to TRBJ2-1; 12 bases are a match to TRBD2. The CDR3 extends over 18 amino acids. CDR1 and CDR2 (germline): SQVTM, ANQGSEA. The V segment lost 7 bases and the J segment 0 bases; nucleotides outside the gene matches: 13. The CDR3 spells CSAKTSGGPLSSYNEQFF. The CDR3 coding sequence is TGCAGCGCCAAGACTAGCGGGGGACCTCTAAGCTCCTACAATGAGCAGTTCTTC.

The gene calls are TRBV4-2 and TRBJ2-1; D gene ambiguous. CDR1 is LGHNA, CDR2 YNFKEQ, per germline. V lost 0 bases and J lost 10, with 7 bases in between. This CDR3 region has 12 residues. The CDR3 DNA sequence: TGTGCCAGCAGCCAAGAAAGATGGGAGCAGTTCTTC. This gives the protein CASSQERWEQFF.

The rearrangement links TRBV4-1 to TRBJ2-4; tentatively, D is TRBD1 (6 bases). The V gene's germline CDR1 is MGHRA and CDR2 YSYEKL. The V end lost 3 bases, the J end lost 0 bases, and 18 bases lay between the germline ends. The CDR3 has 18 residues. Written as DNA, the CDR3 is TGCGCCAGCAGCCACCTTGGGAAGAACAGGGTAGCCAAAAACATTCAGTACTTC. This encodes CASSHLGKNRVAKNIQYF.

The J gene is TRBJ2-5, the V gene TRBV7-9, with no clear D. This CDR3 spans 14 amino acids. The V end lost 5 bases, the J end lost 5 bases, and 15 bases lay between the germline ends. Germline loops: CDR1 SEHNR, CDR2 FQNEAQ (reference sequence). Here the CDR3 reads CASSLIKRPETQYF. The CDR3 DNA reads TGTGCCAGCAGCCTTATAAAGAGGCCGGAGACCCAGTACTTC.